The following is a TCR beta chain sequence with its context. MiXCR, run by TCRdb on the RT-PCR reads, gives a single entry per CDR3 protein. This table has approximately 150,000 distinct CDR3 sequences, over 35% appearing once. The data were obtained in a study of patients and donors after allogeneic stem cell transplantation. Germline V gives CDR1 SEHNR, CDR2 FQNEAQ (reference sequence). This CDR3 contains 12 residues. Trimming cost V 5 bases and J 7 bases; bases outside gene matches: 4. J is TRBJ1-1 and V is TRBV7-9; TRBD1 aligns across 7 bases. The sample comprised blood, either unsorted or a sorted T cell fraction (not recorded which). The sequence derives from a human donor who was either an allogeneic HSCT recipient or a stem cell or donor lymphocyte infusion donor (not recorded which). It is not recorded whose cells these are; they may come from a transplant donor. CDR3 DNA sequence: TGTGCCAGCAGCGAACGACAGGGTGAAGCTTTCTTT. It is translated as CASSERQGEAFF.